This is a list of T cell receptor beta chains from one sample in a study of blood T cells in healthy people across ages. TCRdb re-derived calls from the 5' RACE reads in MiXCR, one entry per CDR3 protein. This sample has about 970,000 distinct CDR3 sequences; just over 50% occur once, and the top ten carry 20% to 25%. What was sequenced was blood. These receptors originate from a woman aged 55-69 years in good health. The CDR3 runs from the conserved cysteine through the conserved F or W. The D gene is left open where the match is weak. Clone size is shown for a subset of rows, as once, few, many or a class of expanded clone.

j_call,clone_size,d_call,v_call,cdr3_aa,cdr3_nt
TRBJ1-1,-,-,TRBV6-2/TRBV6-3,CASRGPLGEAFF,TGTGCCAGCAGGGGACCGCTTGGTGAAGCTTTCTTT
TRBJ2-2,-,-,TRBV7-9,CASSLSRGVTGELFF,TGTGCCAGCAGCTTAAGCAGGGGGGTCACCGGGGAGCTGTTTTTT
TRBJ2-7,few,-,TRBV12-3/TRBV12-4,CASSFGGNSYEQYF,TGTGCCAGCAGTTTCGGTGGCAACTCCTACGAGCAGTACTTC
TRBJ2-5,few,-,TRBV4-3,CASSQDFSGEEGETQYF,TGCGCCAGCAGCCAAGATTTTTCGGGAGAGGAGGGGGAGACCCAGTACTTC
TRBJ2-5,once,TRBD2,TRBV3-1,CASSTRLAGVETQYF,TGTGCCAGCAGCACCCGGCTAGCGGGAGTGGAGACCCAGTACTTC
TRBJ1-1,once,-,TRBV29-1,CSVSQVLNTEAFF,TGCAGCGTTTCCCAGGTTTTGAACACTGAAGCTTTCTTT
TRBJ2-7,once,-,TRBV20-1,CSAHIGREQYF,TGCAGTGCCCACATCGGGCGCGAGCAGTACTTC
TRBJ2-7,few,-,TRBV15,CATSRDRVASYEQYF,TGTGCCACCAGCAGAGATAGGGTAGCGTCCTACGAGCAGTACTTC
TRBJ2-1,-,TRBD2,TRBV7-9,CASSKTSGRSVREQFF,TGTGCCAGCAGCAAGACTAGCGGGAGGTCCGTGCGCGAGCAGTTCTTC
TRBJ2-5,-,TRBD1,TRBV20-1,CSAGYRGQETQYF,TGCAGTGCTGGGTACAGGGGTCAAGAGACCCAGTACTTC
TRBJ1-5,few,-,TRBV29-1,CSVQSRNQPQHF,TGCAGCGTACAGTCCCGCAATCAGCCCCAGCATTTT
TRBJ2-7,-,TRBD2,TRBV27,CASSSGRPGTSSYEQYF,TGTGCCAGCAGTTCGGGCCGACCCGGGACTAGCAGCTACGAGCAGTACTTC
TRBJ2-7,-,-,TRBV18,CASADQGHEQYF,TGTGCCAGCGCAGACCAGGGCCACGAGCAGTACTTC
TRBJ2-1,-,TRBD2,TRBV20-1,CSAERTSYNEQFF,TGCAGTGCTGAGAGGACTAGCTACAATGAGCAGTTCTTC
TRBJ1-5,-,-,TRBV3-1,CASSLGVSPLSQHF,TGTGCCAGCAGTCTCGGGGTTTCCCCTTTGTCCCAGCATTTT
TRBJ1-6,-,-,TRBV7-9,CASRFRDSPLHF,TGTGCCAGCAGGTTCAGGGATTCACCCCTCCACTTT
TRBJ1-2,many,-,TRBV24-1,CATSERTGGTYGYTF,TGTGCCACCAGTGAGCGCACCGGGGGTACCTATGGCTACACCTTC
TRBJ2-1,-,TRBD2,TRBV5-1,CASSLQRGGGFNEQFF,TGCGCCAGCAGCCTCCAGCGGGGTGGCGGCTTTAATGAGCAGTTCTTC
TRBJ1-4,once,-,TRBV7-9,CASSTTGTTNEKLFF,TGTGCCAGCAGCACCACAGGGACAACTAATGAAAAACTGTTTTTT
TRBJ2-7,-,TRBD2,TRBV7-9,CASSFDGGAASYEQYF,TGTGCCAGCAGCTTCGACGGGGGGGCCGCGTCCTACGAGCAGTACTTC
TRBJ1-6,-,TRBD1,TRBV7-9,CASRSRDRMNSPLHF,TGTGCCAGCAGATCCCGGGACAGGATGAATTCACCCCTCCACTTT
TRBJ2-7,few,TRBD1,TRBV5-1,CASSRTTGDQREQYF,TGCGCCAGCAGCAGGACAACAGGGGATCAGAGGGAGCAGTACTTC
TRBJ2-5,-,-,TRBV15,CATSKPIGIGVYQETQYF,TGTGCCACCAGCAAACCTATAGGGATCGGGGTGTATCAAGAGACCCAGTACTTC
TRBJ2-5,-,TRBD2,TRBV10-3,CAISAGTRDQETQYF,TGTGCCATCAGTGCCGGGACTAGAGACCAAGAGACCCAGTACTTC
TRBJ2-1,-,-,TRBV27,CASSFNSGWDDEQFF,TGTGCCAGCAGTTTCAATAGTGGGTGGGATGATGAGCAGTTCTTC
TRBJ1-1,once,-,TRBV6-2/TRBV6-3,CASSGGTNTEAFF,TGTGCCAGCAGTGGCGGGACGAACACTGAAGCTTTCTTT
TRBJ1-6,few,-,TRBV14,CASSPYGTEFNSPLHF,TGTGCCAGCAGCCCCTACGGGACGGAATTTAATTCACCCCTCCACTTT
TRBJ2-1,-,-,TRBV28,CAGKVGNEQFF,TGTGCCGGCAAGGTTGGCAATGAGCAGTTCTTC
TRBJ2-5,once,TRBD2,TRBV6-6,CASSYSTTSGRETQYF,TGTGCCAGCAGTTACTCGACGACTAGCGGGCGGGAGACCCAGTACTTC
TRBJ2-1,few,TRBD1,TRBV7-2,CASSPRIGQGISKQFF,TGTGCCAGCAGCCCCCGAATCGGACAGGGGATTTCCAAGCAGTTCTTC
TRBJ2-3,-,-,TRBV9,CASSPQADSTDTQYF,TGTGCCAGCAGCCCCCAAGCGGATAGCACAGATACGCAGTATTTT
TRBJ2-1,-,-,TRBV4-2,CASSRQIPGRPNNEQFF,TGTGCCAGCAGCCGACAAATCCCGGGCAGGCCGAACAATGAGCAGTTCTTC
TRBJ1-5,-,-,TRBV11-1,CASSLVHGQPQHF,TGTGCCAGCAGCTTAGTACACGGACAGCCCCAGCATTTT
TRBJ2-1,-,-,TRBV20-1,CSAREDGGYNEQFF,TGCAGTGCTAGAGAGGACGGAGGATACAATGAGCAGTTCTTC
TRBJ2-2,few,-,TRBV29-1,CSVEDPRKNTGELFF,TGCAGCGTTGAAGATCCTCGGAAGAACACCGGGGAGCTGTTTTTT
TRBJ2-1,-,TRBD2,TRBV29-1,CSVSGTSANNEQFF,TGCAGCGTTTCCGGGACTAGCGCCAACAATGAGCAGTTCTTC
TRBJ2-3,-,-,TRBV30,CAWSVQRSTDTQYF,TGTGCCTGGAGTGTCCAGCGGTCCACAGATACGCAGTATTTT
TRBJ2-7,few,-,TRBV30,CAWSTAYEQYF,TGTGCCTGGAGTACAGCGTACGAGCAGTACTTC
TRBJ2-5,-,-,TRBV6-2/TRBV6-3,CASSYDLRPETQYF,TGTGCCAGCAGTTACGATCTGCGTCCGGAGACCCAGTACTTC
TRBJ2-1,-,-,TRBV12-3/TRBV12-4,CASNPPLGPEMFF,TGTGCCAGTAATCCCCCTTTAGGTCCTGAAATGTTCTTC
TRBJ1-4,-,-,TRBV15,CATSRPKSVNEKLFF,TGTGCCACCAGCAGACCTAAGTCAGTGAATGAAAAACTGTTTTTT
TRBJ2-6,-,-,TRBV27,CASSLMHRSGANVLTF,TGTGCCAGCAGTCTAATGCATCGCTCTGGGGCCAACGTCCTGACTTTC
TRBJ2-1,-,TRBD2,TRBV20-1,CSATGTSGRYNEQFF,TGCAGTGCTACCGGGACTAGCGGAAGATACAATGAGCAGTTCTTC
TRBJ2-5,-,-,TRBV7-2,CASSLEGVRSETQYF,TGTGCCAGCAGCTTAGAGGGGGTAAGATCGGAGACCCAGTACTTC
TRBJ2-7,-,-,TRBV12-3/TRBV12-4,CASRQDTYNEQYF,TGTGCCAGCAGACAAGATACCTACAATGAGCAGTACTTC
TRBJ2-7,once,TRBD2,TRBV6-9,CASSLFSGRLYEQYF,TGTGCCAGCAGCCTATTTAGCGGGAGATTATACGAGCAGTACTTC
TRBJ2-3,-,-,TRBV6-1,CASSEGGGGADTQYF,TGTGCCAGCAGTGAAGGGGGAGGAGGGGCAGATACGCAGTATTTT
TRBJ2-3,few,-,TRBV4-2,CASSRTGVGDTQYF,TGTGCCAGCAGCCGTACGGGAGTTGGCGATACGCAGTATTTT
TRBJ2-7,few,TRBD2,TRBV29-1,CSVTSGGGYEQYF,TGCAGCGTTACCTCCGGGGGAGGGTACGAGCAGTACTTC
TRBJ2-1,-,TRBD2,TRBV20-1,CSARVAGGPANEQFF,TGCAGTGCTCGAGTAGCGGGAGGGCCTGCCAATGAGCAGTTCTTC
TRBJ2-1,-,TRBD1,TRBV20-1,CSTGDRAYNEQFF,TGCAGTACCGGGGACAGGGCCTACAATGAGCAGTTCTTC
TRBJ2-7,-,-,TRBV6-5,CASGPLPTRKQYF,TGTGCCAGCGGACCTCTCCCGACTAGGAAGCAGTACTTC
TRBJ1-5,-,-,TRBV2,CASDTLNQPQHF,TGTGCCAGCGACACCCTCAATCAGCCCCAGCATTTT
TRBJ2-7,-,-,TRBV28,CASRRRNRDYEQYF,TGTGCCAGCAGACGACGGAACAGGGACTACGAGCAGTACTTC